What follows are 15 T cell receptor beta chains derived from one specimen sequenced in a study of T-cell memory formation after mild COVID-19. MiXCR, applied by TCRdb to the 5' RACE reads, yields one record per CDR3 protein. The table includes roughly 400,000 distinct CDR3 sequences, 20% to 25% detected once. The sequencing sample was made of PBMCs or a T cell subset sorted from them (not recorded which). The receptors originated from an adult woman who had mild COVID-19 (a few samples of this study predate the infection). Cell type and time point are not known.

CDR3 region: CATSDFSSGGQFF. The CDR3 region has the DNA TGTGCCACCAGTGATTTCTCGTCGGGAGGGCAGTTCTTC. The chain joins TRBV24-1 to TRBJ2-1; 7 bases are a match to TRBD2. The CDR3 length is 13 residues. Germline-derived CDR1 and CDR2 are KGHDR and SFDVKD. J gave up 12 bases and V 1 base, and 5 bases lay outside the gene matches.

V usage is TRBV11-2 and J usage is TRBJ2-1, with TRBD2 matching 13 bases. Germline CDR1 reads SGHAT; CDR2 reads FQNNGV. Losses at the gene ends were 5 bases for V and 0 bases for J; bases not matched to a gene: 13. This CDR3 contains 20 residues. CDR3 in DNA: TGTGCCAGCAGCCACATGGCCGGGACTAGCGGGACGAGCTCCTACAATGAGCAGTTCTTC. Protein product: CASSHMAGTSGTSSYNEQFF.

The chain joins TRBV4-3 to TRBJ2-1, with 7 bases aligning to TRBD2. The junction had 9 bases not matched to a gene; V was cut back by 1 base and J by 6 bases. The CDR3 covers 16 residues. The germline V gene encodes CDR1 LGHNA and CDR2 YSLEER. CDR3 loop: CASSQGGGFLLNEQFF. The CDR3, as DNA: TGCGCCAGCAGCCAAGGGGGGGGGTTCCTGCTCAATGAGCAGTTCTTC.

V is TRBV5-1 and J is TRBJ1-4; D is uncertain. From germline, CDR1 is SGHRS and CDR2 YFSETQ. This CDR3 region has 13 residues. V gave up 4 bases and J gave up 4 bases, with 8 bases separating them. Written as DNA, the CDR3 is TGCGCCAGCAGCGAGGGCTATAATGAAAAACTGTTTTTT. Protein sequence: CASSEGYNEKLFF.

The chain carries TRBV7-9 and TRBJ2-5; possibly TRBD2 for D (5 bases). The length of the CDR3 is 16 residues. Trimming pared 1 base from V and 5 bases from J, leaving 17 bases between. Germline loops: CDR1 SEHNR, CDR2 FQNEAQ (reference sequence). The CDR3: CASSLGRGGPGETQYF. In nucleotides, the CDR3 is TGTGCCAGCAGCTTAGGGAGAGGAGGCCCGGGGGAGACCCAGTACTTC.

The chain recombines TRBV7-2 with TRBJ2-2; D is undetermined. This CDR3 comprises 14 residues. V lost 6 bases and J lost 6, with 14 bases in between. CDR1 SGHTA and CDR2 FQGNSA come from the germline V gene. The CDR3 DNA reads TGTGCCAGCAGGACTGGGATGGGGTCCGGGGAGCTGTTTTTT. Protein product: CASRTGMGSGELFF.

This clonotype was counted a few times. The chain recombines TRBV20-1 with TRBJ2-7, with D tentatively TRBD1 (6 bases). CDR1 and CDR2 (germline): DFQATT, SNEGSKA (reference sequence). The CDR3 extends over 12 amino acids. Trimming took off 3 bases at V and 2 bases at J, with 8 bases between the two ends. The CDR3 region has the DNA TGCAGTGCTAGCAAGGGGGCCTACGAGCAGTACTTC. The encoded protein is CSASKGAYEQYF.

The table lists this clonotype with a few counts. The CDR3 DNA reads as TGCGCCAGCAGCTTAATCCCAGGGGGCCAAGAGACCCAGTACTTC. Amino acid sequence: CASSLIPGGQETQYF. The chain combines TRBV5-1 with TRBJ2-5, with 7 nucleotides matching TRBD1. The germline V gene has CDR1 SGHRS and CDR2 YFSETQ. Unmatched junction bases numbered 5, after V lost 2 bases and J lost 1 base. The length of the CDR3 is 15 residues.

This clonotype was seen ten or more times. This rearrangement joins TRBV4-2 to TRBJ2-7; 7 nucleotides align to TRBD2. Germline V gene data show CDR1 as LGHNA and CDR2 as YNFKEQ. Germline trimming cut 0 bases from V and 7 bases from J; bases unmatched to any gene: 9. The CDR3 is made up of 15 amino acids. CDR3 sequence reads: CASSQEDGGSGEQYF. In nucleotides, the CDR3 is TGTGCCAGCAGCCAAGAAGACGGGGGGTCCGGGGAGCAGTACTTC.

This clonotype has just a few counts. This chain joins TRBV5-1 and TRBJ2-1, with 7 nucleotides matching TRBD2. This CDR3 is 16 amino acids long. Trimming removed 0 bases from V and 3 bases from J; junction bases left unmatched: 6. The V gene's germline CDR1 is SGHRS and CDR2 YFSETQ. In DNA, the CDR3 is TGCGCCAGCAGCTTGGAATGGGGGGGAGGCTACAATGAGCAGTTCTTC. This sequence encodes CASSLEWGGGYNEQFF.

This clonotype occurred a few times. V and J are TRBV5-1 and TRBJ2-1; TRBD1 might be the D (6 bases). Germline V gene sequence: CDR1 SGHRS, CDR2 YFSETQ. The V end was cut by 5 bases, the J end by 15 bases, with 15 bases between. There are 11 residues in the CDR3. As DNA, the CDR3 is TGCGCCAGCAGATTCCGGGACAAGCCGTTCTTC. Amino acids: CASRFRDKPFF.

This clonotype was counted ten times or more. The chain employs TRBV18 and TRBJ2-7; 12 positions match TRBD1. The CDR3 extends over 14 amino acids. CDR1 is KGHSH and CDR2 is LQKENI in the germline V gene. Trimming removed 3 bases from V and 6 bases from J; junction bases left unmatched: 3. Written as DNA, the CDR3 is TGTGCCAGCTCACCCGGGACAGGGGGCGGCGAGCAGTACTTC. Translation: CASSPGTGGGEQYF.

This clonotype was counted only a few times. The rearrangement links TRBV24-1 to TRBJ1-5; the D is unclear. Germline lookup yields CDR1 KGHDR and CDR2 SFDVKD. This CDR3 has 16 amino acids. V lost 4 bases to trimming and J lost 2 bases, with 14 bases between them. CDR3: CATSENLPRGNQPQHF. The CDR3 coding sequence is TGTGCCACCAGTGAAAACCTCCCCCGTGGCAATCAGCCCCAGCATTTT.

The rearrangement links TRBV7-8 to TRBJ2-2; D gene unclear. This CDR3 comprises 17 residues. Trimming left V 6 bases short and J 1 base short, with 18 bases between. Germline values: CDR1 SGHVS, CDR2 FQNEAQ. For the CDR3, the DNA is TGTGCCAGCAGAAGTGGCTACCATCCCGGGAACACCGGGGAGCTGTTTTTT. It specifies CASRSGYHPGNTGELFF.

The rearrangement uses TRBV6-5 and TRBJ2-7, with D hard to call. V was clipped by 0 bases and J by 5 bases, with 8 bases between them. The CDR3 has 13 amino acids. Germline CDR1 and CDR2: MNHEY and SVGAGI. The CDR3 is CASSYSQENEQYF. Here the CDR3 DNA reads TGTGCCAGCAGTTACTCGCAGGAGAACGAGCAGTACTTC.